Many counts were recorded for the clone carrying this T cell receptor beta chain. Its cognate antigen is unknown. The CDR3 length is 15 residues. V lost 6 bases to trimming and J lost 2 bases; unmatched junction nucleotides: 5. CDR1 SNHLY and CDR2 FYNNEI come from the germline V gene. The sample comes from a study of T cells in Graves' hyperthyroidism and ophthalmopathy. About the research overall: Peripheral blood sampling occurred at initial diagnosis, before any treatment. Regarding the study as a whole: In blood, most of the thyroid clonotypes expanded above 0.001 were also present.

Diagnosis of hyperthyroidism was new in patients aged 18 to 65, and its duration was under 2 months. The CDR3 regions of TCR beta were amplified from RNA transcripts. In the first-round RT-PCR of the TCR CDR3, the HTBI primer set was used. TCRdb analysed the multiplex PCR reads with MiXCR anew, one entry per CDR3 protein. This sample yields hundreds of thousands of distinct CDR3 sequences, of which roughly 13% are seen a single time; around 23% belongs to the top ten. This rearrangement joins TRBV2 to TRBJ2-3; 10 bases are a match to TRBD1. The sequence derives from a woman between 25 and 40 years old with Graves' hyperthyroidism. The sample taken for sequencing was blood. For the CDR3, the DNA is TGTGCCAGCAGACTCGACAGGGGGCCCACAGATACGCAGTATTTT. Translated: CASRLDRGPTDTQYF.